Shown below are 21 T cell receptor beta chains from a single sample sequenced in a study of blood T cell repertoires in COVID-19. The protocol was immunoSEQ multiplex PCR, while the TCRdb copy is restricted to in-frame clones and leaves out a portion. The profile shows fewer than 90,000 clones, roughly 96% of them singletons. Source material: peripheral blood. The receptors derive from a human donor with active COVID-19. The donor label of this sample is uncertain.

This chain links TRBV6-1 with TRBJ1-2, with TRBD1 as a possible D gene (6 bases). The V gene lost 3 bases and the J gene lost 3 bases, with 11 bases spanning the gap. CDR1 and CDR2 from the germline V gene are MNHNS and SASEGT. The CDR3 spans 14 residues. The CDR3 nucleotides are TGTGCCAGCAGTGAGCGGGCAGGGGACTATGGCTACACCTTC. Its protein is CASSERAGDYGYTF.

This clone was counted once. For the CDR3, the DNA is TGTGCCAGCGGCCGGGACTACCTGACGCAGTATTTT. Its translation is CASGRDYLTQYF. The V call is TRBV6-5, the J call TRBJ2-3; TRBD2 matches at 7 bases. V trimming: 8 bases; J trimming: 9 bases; junction bases outside the gene matches: 8. This CDR3 comprises 12 residues. Germline loops: CDR1 MNHEY, CDR2 SVGAGI.

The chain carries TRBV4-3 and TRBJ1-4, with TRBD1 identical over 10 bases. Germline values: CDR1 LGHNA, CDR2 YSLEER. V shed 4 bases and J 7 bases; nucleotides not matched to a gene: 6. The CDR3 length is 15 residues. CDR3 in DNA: TGCGCCAGCAGCCTTTCCGGGACAGGGGTTGAAAAACTGTTTTTT. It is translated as CASSLSGTGVEKLFF.

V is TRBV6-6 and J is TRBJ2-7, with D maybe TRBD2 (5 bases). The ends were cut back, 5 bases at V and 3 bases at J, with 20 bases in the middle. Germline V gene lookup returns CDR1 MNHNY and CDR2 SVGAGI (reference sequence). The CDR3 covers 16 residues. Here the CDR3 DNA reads TGTGCCAGCAGTGCTATCCGGCTTCGGGGTTTCTACGAGCAGTACTTC. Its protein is CASSAIRLRGFYEQYF.

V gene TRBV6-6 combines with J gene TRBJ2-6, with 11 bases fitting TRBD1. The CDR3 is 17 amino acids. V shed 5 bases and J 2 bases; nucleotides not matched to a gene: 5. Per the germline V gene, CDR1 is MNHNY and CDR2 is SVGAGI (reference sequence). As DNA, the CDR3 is TGTGCCAGCAGTCCGGGACAGGGGGTAGCTGGGGCCAACGTCCTGACTTTC. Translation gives CASSPGQGVAGANVLTF.

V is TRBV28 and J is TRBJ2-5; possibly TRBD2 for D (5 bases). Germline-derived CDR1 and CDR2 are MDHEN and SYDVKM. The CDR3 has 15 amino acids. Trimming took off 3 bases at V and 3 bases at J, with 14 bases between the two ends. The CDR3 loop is CASSFFGGSKETQYF. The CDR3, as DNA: TGTGCCAGCAGTTTTTTCGGTGGGAGTAAAGAGACCCAGTACTTC.

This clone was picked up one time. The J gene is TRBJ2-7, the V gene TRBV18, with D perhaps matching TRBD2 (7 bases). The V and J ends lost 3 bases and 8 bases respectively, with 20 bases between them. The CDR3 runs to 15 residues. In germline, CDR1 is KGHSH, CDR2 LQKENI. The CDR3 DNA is TGTGCCAGCTCACCGTCCGAGGGAGGGGGGTTAAAGCAGTACTTC. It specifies CASSPSEGGGLKQYF.

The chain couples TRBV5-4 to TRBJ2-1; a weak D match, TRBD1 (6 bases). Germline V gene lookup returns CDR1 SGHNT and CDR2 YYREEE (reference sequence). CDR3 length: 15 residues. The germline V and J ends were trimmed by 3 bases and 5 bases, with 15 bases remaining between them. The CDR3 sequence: CASSSRSRGDNEQFF. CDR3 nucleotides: TGTGCCAGCAGCTCGAGATCCAGGGGAGACAATGAGCAGTTCTTC.

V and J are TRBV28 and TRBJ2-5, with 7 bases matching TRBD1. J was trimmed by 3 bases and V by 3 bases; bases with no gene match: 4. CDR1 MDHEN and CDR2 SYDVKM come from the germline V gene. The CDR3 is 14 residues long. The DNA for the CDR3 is TGTGCCAGCAGTTTCGGGACAGCAAAAGAGACCCAGTACTTC. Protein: CASSFGTAKETQYF.

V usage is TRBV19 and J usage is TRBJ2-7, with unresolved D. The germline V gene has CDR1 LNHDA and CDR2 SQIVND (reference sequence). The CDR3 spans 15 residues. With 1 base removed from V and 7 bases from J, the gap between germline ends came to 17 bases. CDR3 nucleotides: TGTGCCAGTAGTATAGCGGCCCGGCCGGGTCCGGAGCAGTACTTC. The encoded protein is CASSIAARPGPEQYF.

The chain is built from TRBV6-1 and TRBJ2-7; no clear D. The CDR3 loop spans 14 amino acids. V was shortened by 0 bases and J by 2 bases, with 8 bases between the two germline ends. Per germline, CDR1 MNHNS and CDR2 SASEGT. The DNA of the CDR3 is TGTGCCAGCAGTGAAGCGCGGAGTACCTACGAGCAGTACTTC. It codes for CASSEARSTYEQYF.

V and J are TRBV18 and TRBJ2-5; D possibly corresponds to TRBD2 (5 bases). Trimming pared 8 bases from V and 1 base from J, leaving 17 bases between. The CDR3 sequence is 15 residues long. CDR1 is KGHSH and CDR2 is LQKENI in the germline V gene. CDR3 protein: CASKENVDFQETQYF. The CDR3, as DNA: TGTGCCAGCAAGGAGAATGTGGACTTCCAAGAGACCCAGTACTTC.

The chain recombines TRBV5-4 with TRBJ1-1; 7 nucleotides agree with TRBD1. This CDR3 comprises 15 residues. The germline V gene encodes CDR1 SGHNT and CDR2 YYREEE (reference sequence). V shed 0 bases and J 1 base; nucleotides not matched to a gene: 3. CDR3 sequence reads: CASSLGQGGNTEAFF. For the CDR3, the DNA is TGTGCCAGCAGCTTGGGACAGGGCGGGAACACTGAAGCTTTCTTT.

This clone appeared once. CDR3 region: CASSRNGQGADEQYF. In DNA form, the CDR3 reads TGTGCCAGCAGCCGAAACGGACAGGGGGCGGATGAGCAGTACTTC. J is TRBJ2-7 and V is TRBV11-3; 11 nucleotides agree with TRBD1. With V trimmed by 5 bases and J by 7 bases, 10 bases remained unmatched. Germline-derived CDR1 and CDR2 are SGHNT and YENEEA. This CDR3 comprises 15 residues.

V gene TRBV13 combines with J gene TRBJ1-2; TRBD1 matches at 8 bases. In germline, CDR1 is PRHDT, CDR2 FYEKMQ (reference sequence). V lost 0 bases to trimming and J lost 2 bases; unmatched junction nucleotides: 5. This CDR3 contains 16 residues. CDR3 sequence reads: CASSLGGQGANYGYTF. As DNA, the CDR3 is TGTGCCAGCAGCTTAGGTGGGCAGGGGGCAAACTATGGCTACACCTTC.

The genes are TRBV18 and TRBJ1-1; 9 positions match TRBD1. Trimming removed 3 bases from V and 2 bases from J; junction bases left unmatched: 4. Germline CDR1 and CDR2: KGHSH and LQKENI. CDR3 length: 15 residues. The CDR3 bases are TGTGCCAGCTCACCCCGGACAGGGGACAACACTGAAGCTTTCTTT. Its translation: CASSPRTGDNTEAFF.

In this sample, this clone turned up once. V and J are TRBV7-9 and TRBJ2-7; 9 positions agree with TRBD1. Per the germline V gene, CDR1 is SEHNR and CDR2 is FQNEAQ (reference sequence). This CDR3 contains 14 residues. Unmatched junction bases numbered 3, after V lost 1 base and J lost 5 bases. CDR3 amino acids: CASSLGQGDNEQYF. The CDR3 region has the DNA TGTGCCAGCAGCTTAGGACAGGGGGACAACGAGCAGTACTTC.

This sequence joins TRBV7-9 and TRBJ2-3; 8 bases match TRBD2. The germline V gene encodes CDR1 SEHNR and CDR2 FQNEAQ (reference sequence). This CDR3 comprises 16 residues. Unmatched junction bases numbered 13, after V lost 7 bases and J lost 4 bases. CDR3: CASTLLSGSGADTQYF. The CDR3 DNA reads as TGTGCCAGCACCCTACTAAGCGGGAGTGGGGCAGATACGCAGTATTTT.

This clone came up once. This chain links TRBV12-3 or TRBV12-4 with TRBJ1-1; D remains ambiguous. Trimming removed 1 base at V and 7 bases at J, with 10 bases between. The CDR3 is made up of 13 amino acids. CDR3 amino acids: CASSLEAGNEAFF. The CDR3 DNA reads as TGTGCCAGCAGTTTAGAGGCGGGAAATGAAGCTTTCTTT.

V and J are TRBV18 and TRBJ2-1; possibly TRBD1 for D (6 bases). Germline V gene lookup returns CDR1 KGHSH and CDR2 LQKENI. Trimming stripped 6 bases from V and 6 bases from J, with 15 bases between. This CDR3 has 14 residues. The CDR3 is CASSPSRGGNEQFF. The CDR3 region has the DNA TGTGCCAGCTCCCCCTCAAGAGGGGGCAATGAGCAGTTCTTC. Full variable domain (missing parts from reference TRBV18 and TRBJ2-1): NAGVMQNPRHLVRRRGQEARLRCSPMKGHSHVYWYRQLPEEGLKFMVYLQKENIIDESGMPKERFSAEFPKEGPSILRIQQVVRGDSAAYFCASSPSRGGNEQFFGPGTRLTVL.

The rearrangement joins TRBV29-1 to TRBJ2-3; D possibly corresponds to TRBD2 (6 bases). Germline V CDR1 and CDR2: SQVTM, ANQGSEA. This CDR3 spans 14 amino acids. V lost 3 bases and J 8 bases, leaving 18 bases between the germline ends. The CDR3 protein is CSVDRATHGGTQYF. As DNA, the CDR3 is TGCAGCGTTGACAGGGCCACGCACGGGGGTACGCAGTATTTT.